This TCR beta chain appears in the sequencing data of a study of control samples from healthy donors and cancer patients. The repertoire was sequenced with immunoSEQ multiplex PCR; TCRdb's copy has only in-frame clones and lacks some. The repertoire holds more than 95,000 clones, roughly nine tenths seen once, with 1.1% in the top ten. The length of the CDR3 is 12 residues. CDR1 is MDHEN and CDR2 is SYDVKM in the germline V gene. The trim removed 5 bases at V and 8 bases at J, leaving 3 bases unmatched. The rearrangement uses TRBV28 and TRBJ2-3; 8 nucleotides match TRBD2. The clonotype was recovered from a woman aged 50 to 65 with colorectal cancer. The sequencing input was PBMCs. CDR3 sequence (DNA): TGTGCCAGCAGTGGGACTAGTCCTACGCAGTATTTT. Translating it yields CASSGTSPTQYF.